This TCR beta chain emerged from a study of T cells in narcolepsy. Regarding the study as a whole: Comparing one patient's CSF and blood CD4+ clonotypes highlighted HCRT- and TRIB2-specific autoreactive clonotypes.

Sequencing used immunoSEQ multiplex PCR; TCRdb keeps in-frame clones, though not all of them. The sample lists 30,000 to 40,000 clones, 87% occurring once. Details on this clone: Antigen specificity is unknown.

The sequenced sample consisted of CD45RA- memory CD4+ T cells from PBMCs. The TCR sequence derives from a human donor with narcolepsy.

The CDR3 DNA reads as TGTGCCAGCTCACCCCAGGGACAGGGAATCTACGAGCAGTACTTC. Translated: CASSPQGQGIYEQYF. The rearrangement links TRBV18 to TRBJ2-7; 9 bases line up with TRBD1. Germline CDR1 KGHSH, CDR2 LQKENI. Trimming cost V 3 bases and J 3 bases; bases outside gene matches: 6. There are 15 residues in the CDR3.